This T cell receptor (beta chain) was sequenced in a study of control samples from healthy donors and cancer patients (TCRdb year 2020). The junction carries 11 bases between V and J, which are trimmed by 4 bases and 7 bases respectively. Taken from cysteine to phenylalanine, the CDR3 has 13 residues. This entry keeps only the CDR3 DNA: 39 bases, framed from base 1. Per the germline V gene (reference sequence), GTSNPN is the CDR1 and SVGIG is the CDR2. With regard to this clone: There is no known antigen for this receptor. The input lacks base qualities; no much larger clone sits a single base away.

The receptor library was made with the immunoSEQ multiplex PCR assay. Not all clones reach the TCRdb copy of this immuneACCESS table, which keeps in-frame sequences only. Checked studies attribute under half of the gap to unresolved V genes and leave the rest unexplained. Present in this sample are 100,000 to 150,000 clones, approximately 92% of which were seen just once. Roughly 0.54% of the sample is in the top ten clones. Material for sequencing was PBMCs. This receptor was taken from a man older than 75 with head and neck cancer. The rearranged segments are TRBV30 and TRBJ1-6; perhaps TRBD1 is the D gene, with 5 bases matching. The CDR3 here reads CAWNAGTNSPLHF. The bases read TGTGCCTGGAATGCAGGGACCAATTCACCCCTCCACTTT.